Below are 17 T cell receptor beta chains sequenced from a single sample in a study of CD8 T cells in ankylosing spondylitis. TCRdb analysed the 5' RACE reads with MiXCR anew, one entry per CDR3 protein. The table shows 300,000 to 400,000 distinct CDR3 sequences, with roughly 15% occurring only once. Sequencing was performed on blood, either unsorted or a sorted T cell fraction (not recorded which). Receptors were obtained from a male donor with ankylosing spondylitis or in good health (not recorded which).

At least ten counts were recorded for this clonotype. This chain connects TRBV7-9 to TRBJ1-4; D call uncertain. CDR1 SEHNR and CDR2 FQNEAQ come from the germline V gene (reference sequence). V was shortened by 4 bases and J by 6 bases, with 9 bases between the two germline ends. This CDR3 has 13 residues. This CDR3 reads CASSSAGYEKLFF. The DNA of the CDR3 is TGTGCCAGCAGCTCCGCAGGTTATGAAAAACTGTTTTTT.

This clonotype has a count of ten or more. The rearrangement joins TRBV5-1 to TRBJ1-4; D is possibly TRBD1 (5 bases). This CDR3 is built from 15 residues. Germline CDR1 is SGHRS and CDR2 is YFSETQ. With 0 bases removed from V and 11 bases from J, the gap between germline ends came to 17 bases. The CDR3 loop reads CASSLAEGRPGKLFF. The CDR3, as DNA: TGCGCCAGCAGCTTGGCCGAGGGACGGCCGGGGAAACTGTTTTTT.

This clonotype was detected ten times or more. The chain has TRBV24-1 and TRBJ2-3; D uncertain. The germline gives CDR1 KGHDR, CDR2 SFDVKD. V was cut by 2 bases and J by 0 bases, with 2 bases left in between. This CDR3 is built from 13 residues. This chain's CDR3 is CATSDSSTDTQYF. The CDR3 nucleotides read TGTGCCACCAGTGATTCTAGCACAGATACGCAGTATTTT.

This clonotype came up a few times. The chain combines TRBV20-1 with TRBJ1-6; no clear D gene. Germline lookup yields CDR1 DFQATT and CDR2 SNEGSKA (reference sequence). The CDR3 covers 8 residues. The V and J ends lost 7 bases and 10 bases respectively, with 2 bases between them. CDR3 residues: CSGSPLHF. The CDR3 DNA sequence: TGCAGTGGGTCACCCCTCCACTTT.

V and J are TRBV6-5 and TRBJ2-1, with a tentative D call TRBD1 (5 bases). This CDR3 contains 12 residues. V lost 4 bases and J 12 bases, leaving 13 bases between the germline ends. CDR1 MNHEY and CDR2 SVGAGI come from the germline V gene. The CDR3 reads CASSSYRSGQFF. CDR3 DNA: TGTGCCAGCAGTTCCTACAGGTCTGGGCAGTTCTTC.

The table lists this clonotype with a few counts. The genes are TRBV20-1 and TRBJ1-5, with TRBD1 matching 7 bases. The ends lost 3 bases at V and 2 bases at J; junction bases unmatched: 13. Germline V gene data show CDR1 as DFQATT and CDR2 as SNEGSKA (reference sequence). The CDR3 has 17 residues. The DNA of the CDR3 is TGCAGTGCTAGCCGGACAGGAGGACCTTATGGCAATCAGCCCCAGCATTTT. Its protein is CSASRTGGPYGNQPQHF.

The rearrangement links TRBV28 to TRBJ2-7; D is perhaps TRBD1 or TRBD2 (6 bases each). Germline CDR1 reads MDHEN; CDR2 reads SYDVKM. CDR3 size: 15 residues. V lost 8 bases, J lost 1 base, and 18 bases lay in between. CDR3 bases: TGTGCCAGCGGCCCTGTAGGGGGGCCTTCCTACGAGCAGTACTTC. This codes for CASGPVGGPSYEQYF.

This sequence joins TRBV4-2 and TRBJ2-3, with 8 bases lining up with TRBD2. Losses at the gene ends were 4 bases for V and 2 bases for J; bases not matched to a gene: 8. The CDR3 runs 16 residues. Germline V gene lookup returns CDR1 LGHNA and CDR2 YNFKEQ. CDR3: CASSPLGAGATDTQYF. The CDR3 DNA reads TGTGCCAGCAGCCCGCTAGGAGCGGGAGCCACAGATACGCAGTATTTT.

This clonotype showed up many times. The V and J genes are TRBV20-1 and TRBJ1-2; a weak D match, TRBD1 (6 bases). The V gene lost 3 bases and the J gene lost 4 bases, with 21 bases spanning the gap. Per the germline V gene, CDR1 is DFQATT and CDR2 is SNEGSKA (reference sequence). The CDR3 spans 16 residues. The CDR3, as DNA: TGCAGTGCTAGGGGATCATCGGGACAACAACTCTATGGCTACACCTTC. Residues: CSARGSSGQQLYGYTF.

The chain recombines TRBV29-1 with TRBJ2-1; the D gene is possibly TRBD2 (5 bases). Germline V lookup: CDR1 SQVTM, CDR2 ANQGSEA. The germline V and J ends were trimmed by 4 bases and 1 base, with 8 bases remaining between them. This CDR3 is built from 13 residues. In DNA form, the CDR3 reads TGCAGCGTTGTTAGCGCTTCCTACAATGAGCAGTTCTTC. This translates into CSVVSASYNEQFF.

This chain connects TRBV6-1 to TRBJ1-2; D remains ambiguous. Germline loops: CDR1 MNHNS, CDR2 SASEGT. Trimming took off 6 bases at V and 5 bases at J, with 16 bases between the two ends. The CDR3 is 14 amino acids. CDR3 loop: CASSTGLQNYGYTF. CDR3 DNA sequence: TGTGCCAGCAGCACGGGTCTCCAGAATTATGGCTACACCTTC.

This clonotype showed up just a few times. The chain carries TRBV2 and TRBJ2-4; D is ambiguous. V was shortened by 6 bases and J by 8 bases, with 11 bases between the two germline ends. This CDR3 spans 12 amino acids. The germline CDR1 and CDR2 sequences are SNHLY and FYNNEI. CDR3 DNA: TGTGCCAGCAGGTTCGAGGTAGACATTCAGTACTTC. Amino acid sequence: CASRFEVDIQYF.

There are a few counts of this clonotype. The J gene is TRBJ2-3, the V gene TRBV10-3; D unclear. The CDR3 contains 17 residues. V lost 7 bases, J lost 1 base, and 21 bases lay in between. In germline, CDR1 is ENHRY, CDR2 SYGVKD. CDR3 residues: CAINRDRLTGGTDTQYF. CDR3 nucleotides: TGTGCCATCAATCGAGATCGCCTTACTGGAGGCACAGATACGCAGTATTTT.

The chain has TRBV29-1 and TRBJ1-2; D is ambiguous. This CDR3 spans 14 amino acids. The germline V gene has CDR1 SQVTM and CDR2 ANQGSEA. Trimming shortened V by 3 bases and J by 0 bases, and 11 bases separated the two germline ends. This CDR3 is CSVEAADSNYGYTF. CDR3 DNA: TGCAGCGTTGAGGCGGCGGACTCTAACTATGGCTACACCTTC.

This chain connects TRBV11-2 to TRBJ2-3, with 10 nucleotides matching TRBD2. The CDR3 length is 16 residues. The germline V gene has CDR1 SGHAT and CDR2 FQNNGV. V gave up 2 bases and J gave up 3 bases; unmatched junction bases: 5. For the CDR3, the DNA is TGTGCCAGCAGCTTAAGCCCAGCGGGAGGGACAGATACGCAGTATTTT. As protein: CASSLSPAGGTDTQYF.

CDR3 DNA sequence: TGTGCCAGCAGCGACAGCGGGAGCTCCTACAATGAGCAGTTCTTC. It specifies CASSDSGSSYNEQFF. This sequence joins TRBV9 and TRBJ2-1; 8 bases align to TRBD2. The germline V gene has CDR1 SGDLS and CDR2 YYNGEE. This CDR3 region has 15 residues. The junction had 2 bases not matched to a gene; V was cut back by 3 bases and J by 0 bases.

The chain couples TRBV30 to TRBJ2-3; 9 bases line up with TRBD1. The CDR3 length is 13 residues. J lost 3 bases, V lost 5 bases, and 3 bases had no gene match. Germline V gene data show CDR1 as GTSNPN and CDR2 as SVGIG (reference sequence). Here the CDR3 reads CAWGTGMTDTQYF. The CDR3 nucleotides are TGTGCCTGGGGGACAGGGATGACAGATACGCAGTATTTT. Variable domain in full (rest from reference TRBV30 and TRBJ2-3): SQTIHQWPATLVQPVGSPLSLECTVEGTSNPNLYWYRQAAGRGLQLLFYSVGIGQISSEVPQNLSASRPQDRQFILSSKKLLLSDSGFYLCAWGTGMTDTQYFGPGTRLTVL.